The 9 T cell receptor beta chains reported below all come from one sample, sequenced in a study of radiation and T cells in renal cell carcinoma. The treatment is: treatment-naive control, cytoreductive nephrectomy. Clones were read by immunoSEQ multiplex PCR, and TCRdb kept only the in-frame ones, dropping some. This table holds some 8,800 clones, roughly 66% found once. The sequenced sample was tumor tissue, obtained from a patient whose treatment was nephrectomy without radiotherapy. The receptor source for this set is a man aged 55 to 70 with renal cell carcinoma.

The chain employs TRBV5-1 and TRBJ2-2; 10 bases line up with TRBD2. CDR3 length: 17 residues. Germline assignment: CDR1 SGHRS and CDR2 YFSETQ. After removal of 4 bases from V and 0 bases from J, the junction contained 6 bases not matched to a gene. DNA of the CDR3: TGCGCCAGCAGCCTACTAGCGGGACCATCGAACACCGGGGAGCTGTTTTTT. Its protein is CASSLLAGPSNTGELFF.

Within the sample, this clone is medium-sized. The J gene is TRBJ2-5, the V gene TRBV7-9; 9 bases map to TRBD1. Germline V CDR1 and CDR2: SEHNR, FQNEAQ (reference sequence). The V gene end was trimmed by 11 bases and the J gene end by 5 bases; junction bases not matched to a gene: 12. This CDR3 has 14 amino acids. DNA of the CDR3: TGTGCCTCAACGCCGGGACAGGGTTTGGAGACCCAGTACTTC. This gives the protein CASTPGQGLETQYF. Using reference TRBV7-9 and TRBJ2-5 for the parts outside the CDR3, the full variable domain is DTGVSQNPRHKITKRGQNVTFRCDPISEHNRLYWYRQTLGQGPEFLTYFQNEAQLEKSRLLSDRFSAERPKGSFSTLEIQRTEQGDSAMYLCASTPGQGLETQYFGPGTRLLVL.

The V and J genes are TRBV5-1 and TRBJ2-5, with 8 bases identical to TRBD1. With 4 bases clipped from V and 5 bases from J, the junction kept 10 bases outside the gene matches. In germline, CDR1 is SGHRS, CDR2 YFSETQ. The CDR3 runs to 15 residues. The CDR3 is CASSAGQGSWETQYF. For the CDR3, the DNA is TGCGCCAGCAGCGCCGGACAGGGATCATGGGAGACCCAGTACTTC.

The rearrangement links TRBV25-1 to TRBJ2-5, with TRBD2 matching over 7 bases. CDR1 and CDR2 (germline): MGHDK, SYGVNS. The junction had 11 bases not matched to a gene; V was cut back by 5 bases and J by 5 bases. The CDR3 extends over 15 amino acids. Written as DNA, the CDR3 is TGTGCCAGCAGTCGCCCGTTGGGGGGGAGGGAGACCCAGTACTTC. It is translated as CASSRPLGGRETQYF.

In its sample, this clone was seen a few times. V gene TRBV7-2 combines with J gene TRBJ2-5; D may correspond to TRBD1 or TRBD2 (6 bases each). CDR3 length equals 15 residues. Germline values: CDR1 SGHTA, CDR2 FQGNSA. Trimming took 2 bases from V and 1 from J, leaving 11 bases between them. DNA for the CDR3: TGTGCCAGCAGCTTATTCAGGGGACTCCAAGAGACCCAGTACTTC. The encoded protein is CASSLFRGLQETQYF.

V gene TRBV7-2 combines with J gene TRBJ1-2, with D perhaps matching TRBD1 (5 bases). Trimming pared 5 bases from V and 0 bases from J, leaving 13 bases between. CDR1 is SGHTA, CDR2 FQGNSA, per germline. The CDR3 contains 15 residues. CDR3 loop: CASSPHGGSNYGYTF. The CDR3 DNA reads as TGTGCCAGCAGCCCCCACGGGGGTTCTAACTATGGCTACACCTTC. Based on the CDR3 plus reference TRBV7-2 and TRBJ1-2, the full variable domain is GAGVSQSPSNKVTEKGKDVELRCDPISGHTALYWYRQSLGQGLEFLIYFQGNSAPDKSGLPSDRFSAERTGGSVSTLTIQRTQQEDSAVYLCASSPHGGSNYGYTFGSGTRLTVV.

This clone was detected a few times. The J gene is TRBJ1-2, the V gene TRBV2; D is uncertain. Trimming stripped 1 base from V and 7 bases from J, with 19 bases between. The CDR3 covers 16 residues. Germline V gene data show CDR1 as SNHLY and CDR2 as FYNNEI. CDR3 sequence reads: CASSEGTVHTEGGYTF. The CDR3 DNA is TGTGCCAGCAGTGAAGGGACGGTCCATACTGAGGGTGGCTACACCTTC.

The rearrangement links TRBV21-1 to TRBJ2-1; the table's D call of TRBD2 was not tested on the DNA. TRBV21-1 is labeled a pseudogene. The CDR3 is 21 amino acids. CDR3 in amino acids: CASSKQRWLAGLLFSYNEQFF. CDR3 in DNA: TGTGCCAGCAGCAAACAGAGGTGGCTAGCGGGCCTCCTTTTCTCCTACAATGAGCAGTTCTTC.

The genes are TRBV4-1 and TRBJ2-3, with D possibly called TRBD1 or TRBD2 (5 bases each). The CDR3 has 15 residues. V lost 5 bases and J lost 5, with 17 bases in between. Germline V gene sequence: CDR1 MGHRA, CDR2 YSYEKL. CDR3 coding DNA: TGCGCCAGCAGCTTATTCTCCGGGGCCGGAGATACGCAGTATTTT. It yields the protein CASSLFSGAGDTQYF.